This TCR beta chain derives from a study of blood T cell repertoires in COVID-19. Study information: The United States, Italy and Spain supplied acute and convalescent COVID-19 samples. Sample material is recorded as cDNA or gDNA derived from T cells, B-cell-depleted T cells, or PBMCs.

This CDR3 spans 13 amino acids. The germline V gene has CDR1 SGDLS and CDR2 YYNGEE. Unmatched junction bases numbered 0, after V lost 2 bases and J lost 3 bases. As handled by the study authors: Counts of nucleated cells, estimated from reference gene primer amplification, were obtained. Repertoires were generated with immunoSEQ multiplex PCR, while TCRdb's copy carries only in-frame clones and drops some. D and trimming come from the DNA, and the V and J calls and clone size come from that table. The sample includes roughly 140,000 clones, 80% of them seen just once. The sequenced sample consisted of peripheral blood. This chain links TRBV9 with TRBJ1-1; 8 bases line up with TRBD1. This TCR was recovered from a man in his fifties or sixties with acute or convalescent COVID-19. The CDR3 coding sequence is TGTGCCAGCAGCGTGGGACAGGACACTGAAGCTTTCTTT. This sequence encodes CASSVGQDTEAFF.